The rows below give T cell receptor beta chains drawn from one sample of a study of cytomegalovirus exposure and HLA in healthy donors. The data were produced by immunoSEQ multiplex PCR, yet TCRdb's version contains in-frame clones alone and is incomplete. The sample carries under 200,000 clones, roughly nine tenths recorded once. Material: PBMCs. These receptor sequences come from a man between 18 and 35 years old in good health and CMV-seropositive. CDR3s include the opening cysteine and the closing phenylalanine or tryptophan. Fields, in order: J gene, clone size, V gene, D gene, CDR3 length, CDR3 DNA, CDR3 protein. D genes are given only for firm matches. For some rows the clone size is stated as once, few or many, or as a class when expanded; others skip it.

>TRBJ2-1|NA|TRBV30|NA|13
TGTGCCTGGAGGGGGCAGGGGAACAATGAGCAGTTCTTC
CAWRGQGNNEQFF
>TRBJ2-5|NA|TRBV4-2|NA|13
TGTGCCAGCAGTCGGACTATACAAGAGACCCAGTACTTC
CASSRTIQETQYF
>TRBJ2-3|NA|TRBV6-1|TRBD2|15
TGTGCCAGCAGCGAGACTAGCGGGAGCGCAGATACGCAGTATTTT
CASSETSGSADTQYF
>TRBJ1-4|NA|TRBV2|NA|15
TGTGCCAGCAGTGAGGAGGAAATGGTGACCGAAAAACTGTTTTTT
CASSEEEMVTEKLFF
>TRBJ2-1|NA|TRBV30|TRBD1|14
TGTGCCGGGAAAACAGGGGATTCATACAATGAGCAGTTCTTC
CAGKTGDSYNEQFF
>TRBJ2-1|NA|TRBV28|TRBD2|15
TGTGCCAGCACCCCTGGGACTAGCGGATACAATGAGCAGTTCTTC
CASTPGTSGYNEQFF
>TRBJ2-1|once|TRBV2|TRBD1|15
TGTGCCAGCAGGGTAGACAGGGGGGGTCTCCATGAGCAGTTCTTC
CASRVDRGGLHEQFF
>TRBJ2-7|NA|TRBV18|NA|13
TGTGCCAGCTCACCACCGGGGCGTGCTGAGCAGTACTTC
CASSPPGRAEQYF
>TRBJ1-1|NA|TRBV9|TRBD1|13
TGTGCCAGCGGGGACAGGAGGGACACTGAAGCTTTCTTT
CASGDRRDTEAFF
>TRBJ2-3|NA|TRBV6-5|NA|14
TGTGCCAGCAGTTCTACGGGAAAAGCGGGCACGCAGTATTTT
CASSSTGKAGTQYF
>TRBJ1-2|NA|TRBV7-2|TRBD1|15
TGTGCCAGCAGTCCTACCGTCGGGACAGCAAATGGCTACACCTTC
CASSPTVGTANGYTF
>TRBJ2-7|NA|TRBV11-3|TRBD1|14
TGTGCCAGCAGCTCGTCCGGGACAGGGGCCGAGCAGTACTTC
CASSSSGTGAEQYF
>TRBJ2-5|NA|TRBV6-6|NA|13
TGTGCCAGCAGCAATGGGCTACAAGAGACCCAGTACTTC
CASSNGLQETQYF
>TRBJ2-7|NA|TRBV2|TRBD1|14
TGTGCCAGCAGAGGGGGACAGTCCTTGGGCGAGCAGTACTTC
CASRGGQSLGEQYF
>TRBJ1-1|NA|TRBV5-4|NA|16
TGTGCCAGCAGCTTGGTTGGGGCGGTACAGAACACTGAAGCTTTCTTT
CASSLVGAVQNTEAFF
>TRBJ1-1|NA|TRBV4-1|NA|18
TGCGCCAGCAGCCAAGGATTTACGGGATTAATATTGAACACTGAAGCTTTCTTT
CASSQGFTGLILNTEAFF
>TRBJ2-7|few|TRBV10-3|NA|13
TGTGCCATCAGTGAGTCGAGGGGGTACGAGCAGTACTTC
CAISESRGYEQYF
>TRBJ2-3|NA|TRBV4-1|TRBD2|15
TGCGCCAGCAGCCAAGAGGGGGGGTGGGGAGATACGCAGTATTTT
CASSQEGGWGDTQYF
>TRBJ2-5|NA|TRBV9|NA|16
TGTGCCAGCAGCGTAGGTCGAGCGGGTGTACAAGAGACCCAGTACTTC
CASSVGRAGVQETQYF
>TRBJ1-6|NA|TRBV2|NA|14
TGTGCCAGCAGGGGACAAAGCGATAATTCACCCCTCCACTTT
CASRGQSDNSPLHF
>TRBJ2-7|NA|TRBV2|TRBD1|14
TGTGCCAGCAGCGACCCGGGACAGGGTGACGAGCAGTACTTC
CASSDPGQGDEQYF
>TRBJ2-6|NA|TRBV6-1|TRBD2|14
TGTGCCACCTACAGCGGGAAAGGGGCCAACGTCCTGACTTTC
CATYSGKGANVLTF
>TRBJ1-1|NA|TRBV19|NA|18
TGTGCCAGTAGTATAAGTCGACGAATGGGGGGGCTGGACACTGAAGCTTTCTTT
CASSISRRMGGLDTEAFF
>TRBJ2-3|NA|TRBV5-1|NA|15
TGCGCCAGCAGCTTGGCGGGAGCGGTCACAGATACGCAGTATTTT
CASSLAGAVTDTQYF